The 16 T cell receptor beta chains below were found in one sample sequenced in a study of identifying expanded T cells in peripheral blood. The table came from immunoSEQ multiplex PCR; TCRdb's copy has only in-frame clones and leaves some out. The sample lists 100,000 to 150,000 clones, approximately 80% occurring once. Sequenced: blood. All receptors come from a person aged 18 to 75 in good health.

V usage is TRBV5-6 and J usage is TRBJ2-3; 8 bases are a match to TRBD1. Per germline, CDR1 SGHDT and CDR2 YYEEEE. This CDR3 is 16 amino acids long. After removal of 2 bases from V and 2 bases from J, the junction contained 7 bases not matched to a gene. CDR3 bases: TGTGCCAGCAGCTTAGGGGGGACAGGAATCACAGATACGCAGTATTTT. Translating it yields CASSLGGTGITDTQYF.

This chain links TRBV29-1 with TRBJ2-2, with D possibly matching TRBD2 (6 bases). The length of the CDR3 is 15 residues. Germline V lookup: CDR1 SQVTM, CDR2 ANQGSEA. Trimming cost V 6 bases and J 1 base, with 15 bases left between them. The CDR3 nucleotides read TGCAGCGTAACAAGACTGGGAGGGAACACCGGGGAGCTGTTTTTT. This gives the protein CSVTRLGGNTGELFF.

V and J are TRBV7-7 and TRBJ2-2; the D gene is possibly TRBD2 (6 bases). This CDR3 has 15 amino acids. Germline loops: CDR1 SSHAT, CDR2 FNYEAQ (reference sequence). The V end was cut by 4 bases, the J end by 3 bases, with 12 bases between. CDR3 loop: CASSSARGDTGELFF. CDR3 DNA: TGTGCCAGCAGCTCCGCCCGCGGGGACACCGGGGAGCTGTTTTTT.

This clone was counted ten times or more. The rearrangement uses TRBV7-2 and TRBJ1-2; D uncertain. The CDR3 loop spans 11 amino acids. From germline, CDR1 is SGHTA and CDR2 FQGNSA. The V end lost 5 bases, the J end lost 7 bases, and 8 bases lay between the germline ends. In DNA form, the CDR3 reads TGTGCCAGCAGCGTTTTGCGTGGCTACACCTTC. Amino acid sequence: CASSVLRGYTF.

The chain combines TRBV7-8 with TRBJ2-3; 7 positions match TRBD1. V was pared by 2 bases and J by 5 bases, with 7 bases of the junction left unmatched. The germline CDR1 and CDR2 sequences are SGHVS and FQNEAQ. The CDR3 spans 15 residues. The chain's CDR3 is CASSLRDRELDTQYF. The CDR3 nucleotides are TGTGCCAGCAGCTTACGGGACAGAGAACTAGATACGCAGTATTTT.

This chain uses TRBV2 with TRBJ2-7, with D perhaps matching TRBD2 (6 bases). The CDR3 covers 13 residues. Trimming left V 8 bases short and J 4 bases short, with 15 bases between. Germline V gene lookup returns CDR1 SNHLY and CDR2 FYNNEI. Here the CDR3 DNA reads TGTGCCAGCGGGAGGTCAGCATTATACGAGCAGTACTTC. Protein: CASGRSALYEQYF.

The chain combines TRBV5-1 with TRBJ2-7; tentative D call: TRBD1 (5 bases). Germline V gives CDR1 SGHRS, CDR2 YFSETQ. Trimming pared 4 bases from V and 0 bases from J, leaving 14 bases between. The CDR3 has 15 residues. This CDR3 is CASSPTAGFSYEQYF. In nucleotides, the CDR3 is TGCGCCAGCAGCCCAACAGCAGGGTTCTCCTACGAGCAGTACTTC.

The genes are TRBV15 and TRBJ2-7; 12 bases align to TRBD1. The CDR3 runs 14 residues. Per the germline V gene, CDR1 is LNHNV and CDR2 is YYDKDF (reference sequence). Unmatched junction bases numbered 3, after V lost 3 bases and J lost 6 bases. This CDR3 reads CATSSRDRGPEQYF. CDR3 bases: TGTGCCACCAGCAGCCGGGACAGGGGGCCCGAGCAGTACTTC.

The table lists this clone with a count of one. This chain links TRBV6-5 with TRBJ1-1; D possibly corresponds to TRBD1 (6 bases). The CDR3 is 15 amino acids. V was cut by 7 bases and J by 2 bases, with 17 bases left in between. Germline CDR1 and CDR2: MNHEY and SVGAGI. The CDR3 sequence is CASNSPGHRNTEAFF. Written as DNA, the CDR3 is TGTGCCAGCAACTCGCCGGGACACAGAAACACTGAAGCTTTCTTT.

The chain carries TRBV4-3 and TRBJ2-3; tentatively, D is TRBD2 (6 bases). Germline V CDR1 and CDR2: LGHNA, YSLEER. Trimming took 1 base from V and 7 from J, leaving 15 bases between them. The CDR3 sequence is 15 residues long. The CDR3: CASSQATGEEYTQYF. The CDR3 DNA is TGCGCCAGCAGCCAAGCTACCGGGGAGGAGTATACGCAGTATTTT.

CDR3 DNA sequence: TGTGCCAGCAGCGGATGGGACACTACCAACTATGGCTACACCTTC. As protein: CASSGWDTTNYGYTF. The V call is TRBV9, the J call TRBJ1-2; TRBD1 is a possible D gene (6 bases). The ends were cut back, 3 bases at V and 2 bases at J, with 14 bases in the middle. This CDR3 region has 15 residues. From germline, CDR1 is SGDLS and CDR2 YYNGEE.

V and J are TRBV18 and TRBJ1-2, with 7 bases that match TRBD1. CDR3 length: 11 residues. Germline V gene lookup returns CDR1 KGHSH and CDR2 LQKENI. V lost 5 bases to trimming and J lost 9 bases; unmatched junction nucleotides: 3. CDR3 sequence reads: CASSTQGSYTF. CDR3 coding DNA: TGTGCCAGCTCAACACAGGGGAGCTACACCTTC.

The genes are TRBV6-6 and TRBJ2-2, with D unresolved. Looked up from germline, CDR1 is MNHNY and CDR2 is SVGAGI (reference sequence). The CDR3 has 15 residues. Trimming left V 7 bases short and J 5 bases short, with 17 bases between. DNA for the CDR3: TGTGCCAGCAAACTAACGACCGTCTGGACCGGGGAGCTGTTTTTT. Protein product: CASKLTTVWTGELFF.

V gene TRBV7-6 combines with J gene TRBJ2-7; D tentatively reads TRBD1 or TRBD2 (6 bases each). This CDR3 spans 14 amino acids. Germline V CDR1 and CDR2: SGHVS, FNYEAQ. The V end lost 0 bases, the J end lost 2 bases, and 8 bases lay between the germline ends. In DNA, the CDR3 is TGTGCCAGCAGCTTAGCGGGGGGCACCTACGAGCAGTACTTC. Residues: CASSLAGGTYEQYF.

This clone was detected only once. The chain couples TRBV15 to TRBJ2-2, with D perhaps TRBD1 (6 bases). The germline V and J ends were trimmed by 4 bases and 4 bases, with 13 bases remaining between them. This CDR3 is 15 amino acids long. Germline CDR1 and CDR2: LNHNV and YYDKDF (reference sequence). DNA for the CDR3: TGTGCCACCAGCATCTTACAGGGATTCACCGGGGAGCTGTTTTTT. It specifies CATSILQGFTGELFF.

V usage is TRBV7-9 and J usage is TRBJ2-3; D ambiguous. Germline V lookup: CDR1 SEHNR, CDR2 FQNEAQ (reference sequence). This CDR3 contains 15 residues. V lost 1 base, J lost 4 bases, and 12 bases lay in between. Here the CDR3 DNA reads TGTGCCAGCAGCTTAGTCACCCAATCACCAGATACGCAGTATTTT. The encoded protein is CASSLVTQSPDTQYF.